The 3 T cell receptor beta chains below come from one sample, sequenced in a study of cytomegalovirus exposure and HLA in healthy donors. TCRdb keeps only in-frame clones here, not all; method: immunoSEQ multiplex PCR. The table shows under 350,000 clones, with 65% to 90% occurring only once. Sequenced input: PBMCs. These receptors originate from a young woman in good health and CMV-seronegative.

V gene TRBV18 combines with J gene TRBJ2-7; D gene uncertain. Trimming took 1 base from V and 3 from J, leaving 7 bases between them. The germline V gene has CDR1 KGHSH and CDR2 LQKENI. The CDR3 consists of 13 residues. CDR3 DNA: TGTGCCAGCTCACCACGCGAGGACTACGAGCAGTACTTC. Translation gives CASSPREDYEQYF.

The V and J genes are TRBV27 and TRBJ1-1, with 8 bases fitting TRBD1. Germline CDR1 is MNHEY and CDR2 is SMNVEV (reference sequence). The CDR3 extends over 13 amino acids. V lost 5 bases to trimming and J lost 7 bases; unmatched junction nucleotides: 6. This chain's CDR3 is CASSRGTGYEAFF. The CDR3 nucleotides read TGTGCCAGCAGTCGAGGGACAGGATATGAAGCTTTCTTT.

This rearrangement joins TRBV5-4 to TRBJ1-2, with D tentatively TRBD1 (6 bases). Germline V gene lookup returns CDR1 SGHNT and CDR2 YYREEE (reference sequence). Trimming removed 0 bases from V and 2 bases from J, with 8 bases in between. This CDR3 is 14 amino acids long. The CDR3 protein is CASSLVQGNYGYTF. The CDR3 DNA sequence: TGTGCCAGCAGCTTGGTCCAGGGGAACTATGGCTACACCTTC. Variable domain in full (rest from reference TRBV5-4 and TRBJ1-2): ETGVTQSPTHLIKTRGQQVTLRCSSQSGHNTVSWYQQALGQGPQFIFQYYREEENGRGNFPPRFSGLQFPNYSSELNVNALELDDSALYLCASSLVQGNYGYTFGSGTRLTVV.